Listed below are T cell receptor beta chains from one sample, sequenced in a study of OX40 agonist ivuxolimab in advanced cancers. Only in-frame clones appear in the TCRdb table, and some are missing; sequencing was by immunoSEQ multiplex PCR. Of 25,000 to 35,000 clones in the sample, about 85% are singletons; the top ten hold 45% to 60%. Sequencing used CD4+ or CD8+ T cells sorted from blood, obtained in a trial of the OX40 agonist ivuxolimab. The receptors here all came from an adult with an advanced solid tumor such as melanoma, head and neck, liver or kidney cancer. The conserved cysteine and the conserved F or W are not part of the CDR3 here. The order of the fields is CDR3 protein, clone size, V gene. Clone sizes are given selectively: once, few, many, or a class where the clone is expanded.

CDR3aa: ASSFYEGGSAGTDTQY
abundance: NA
v_gene: TRBV7-9

CDR3aa: ASSNTHSATNEKLF
abundance: NA
v_gene: TRBV19

CDR3aa: ASSLTEGLSSYEQY
abundance: NA
v_gene: TRBV7-9

CDR3aa: AISDRASGGEQETQY
abundance: NA
v_gene: TRBV10-3

CDR3aa: ASSMGTGTGELF
abundance: NA
v_gene: TRBV19

CDR3aa: ASSVERQPQH
abundance: few
v_gene: TRBV9

CDR3aa: ASSDSSGGVDTQY
abundance: NA
v_gene: TRBV6-4

CDR3aa: ASSVSGTSGNTIY
abundance: once
v_gene: TRBV9

CDR3aa: ASSFGTSYGYT
abundance: NA
v_gene: TRBV7-2

CDR3aa: ASSPGQGGGYEQY
abundance: NA
v_gene: TRBV5-4

CDR3aa: ASSQDRTGSSYNSPLH
abundance: few
v_gene: TRBV4-1

CDR3aa: ACVESNEQF
abundance: medium-sized
v_gene: TRBV30

CDR3aa: ASSNQAGSNYGYT
abundance: once
v_gene: TRBV6-6

CDR3aa: ASSVGAGPYEQY
abundance: NA
v_gene: TRBV9

CDR3aa: ASTPGTGTTGELF
abundance: once
v_gene: TRBV19

CDR3aa: ASSLLDSNQPQH
abundance: NA
v_gene: TRBV5-7

CDR3aa: ASSDTGGWNTEAF
abundance: NA
v_gene: TRBV5-4

CDR3aa: ASTNTGELF
abundance: NA
v_gene: TRBV5-6

CDR3aa: ASSVAWGVSYEQY
abundance: NA
v_gene: TRBV9

CDR3aa: ASSQVDRVESPLH
abundance: NA
v_gene: TRBV4-3

CDR3aa: ASSLIAGGPTDTQY
abundance: NA
v_gene: TRBV7-8

CDR3aa: ASSYGVNYGYT
abundance: NA
v_gene: TRBV5-5

CDR3aa: ASSAMTNTEAF
abundance: NA
v_gene: TRBV7-2

CDR3aa: ASSYSIGRFYGYT
abundance: NA
v_gene: TRBV6-5

CDR3aa: ASSLERYNEQF
abundance: once
v_gene: TRBV5-5

CDR3aa: ASSLDRGHNSPLH
abundance: NA
v_gene: TRBV28

CDR3aa: ASSSGNSNQPQH
abundance: NA
v_gene: TRBV6-5

CDR3aa: ASSPPVAGNTYEQY
abundance: NA
v_gene: TRBV7-9

CDR3aa: ASRPHAGWDQPQH
abundance: NA
v_gene: TRBV27

CDR3aa: AIRQEDNEQF
abundance: NA
v_gene: TRBV7-9

CDR3aa: ASRSTTDTQY
abundance: NA
v_gene: TRBV12-5

CDR3aa: ASSKVIGNTEAF
abundance: NA
v_gene: TRBV19

CDR3aa: ASSPHIRSSYEQY
abundance: few
v_gene: TRBV4-1

CDR3aa: ASSSPRPDGNEQF
abundance: once
v_gene: TRBV7-9

CDR3aa: ASSESLPTGAVTGELF
abundance: NA
v_gene: TRBV7-6

CDR3aa: ASSELAGGSYEQY
abundance: NA
v_gene: TRBV6-1

CDR3aa: ASSLGPGAGNTIY
abundance: NA
v_gene: TRBV7-9

CDR3aa: ASSEVAVNTEAF
abundance: NA
v_gene: TRBV6-1

CDR3aa: ASSIGRTGDEQF
abundance: NA
v_gene: TRBV19

CDR3aa: ASGKTGATDTQY
abundance: NA
v_gene: TRBV19

CDR3aa: AISEHRSYEQY
abundance: NA
v_gene: TRBV10-3

CDR3aa: ASRWSSYNEQF
abundance: NA
v_gene: TRBV19